The clone carrying this TCR beta chain has just one count. What it binds is unknown. With V trimmed by 3 bases and J by 9 bases, 3 bases remained unmatched. The CDR3 totals 13 residues. Germline V CDR1 and CDR2: GTSNPN, SVGIG (reference sequence). The study ran its PCR with 60 Vbeta and 13 Jbeta primers. TCRdb keeps only in-frame clones here, not all; method: immunoSEQ multiplex PCR. This table has over 100,000 clones, around 80% appearing once. This entry belongs to a study of cytomegalovirus exposure and HLA in healthy donors. Study-level findings and limits: Presence/absence analyses took donor sequencing depth as roughly uniform. Being productive about 90% or about 30% of the time was typical of most TCR beta V segments in an earlier analysis.

The sequence derives from a man aged 25-45 years in good health and CMV-seropositive. The genes are TRBV30 and TRBJ2-1; TRBD2 matches at 12 bases. Sequencing used PBMCs. CDR3 sequence (DNA): TGTGCCTGGAGAGCGGGACTAGCGGGTGAGCAGTTCTTC. It specifies CAWRAGLAGEQFF.